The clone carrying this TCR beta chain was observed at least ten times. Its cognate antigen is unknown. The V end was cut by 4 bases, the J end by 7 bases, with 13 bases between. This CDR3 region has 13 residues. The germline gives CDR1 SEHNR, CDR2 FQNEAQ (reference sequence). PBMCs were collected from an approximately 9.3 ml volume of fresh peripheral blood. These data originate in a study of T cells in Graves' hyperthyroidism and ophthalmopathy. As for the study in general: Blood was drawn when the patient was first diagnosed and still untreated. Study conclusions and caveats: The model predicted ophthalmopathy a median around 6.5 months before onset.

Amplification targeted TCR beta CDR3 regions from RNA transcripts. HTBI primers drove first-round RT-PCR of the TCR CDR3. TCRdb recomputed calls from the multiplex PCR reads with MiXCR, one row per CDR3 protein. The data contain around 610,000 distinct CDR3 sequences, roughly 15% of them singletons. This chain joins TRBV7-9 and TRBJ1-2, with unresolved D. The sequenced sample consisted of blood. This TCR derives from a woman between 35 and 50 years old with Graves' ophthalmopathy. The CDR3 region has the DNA TGTGCCAGCAGCTCCCCCGGCTTGGGTGGCTACACCTTC. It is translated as CASSSPGLGGYTF.